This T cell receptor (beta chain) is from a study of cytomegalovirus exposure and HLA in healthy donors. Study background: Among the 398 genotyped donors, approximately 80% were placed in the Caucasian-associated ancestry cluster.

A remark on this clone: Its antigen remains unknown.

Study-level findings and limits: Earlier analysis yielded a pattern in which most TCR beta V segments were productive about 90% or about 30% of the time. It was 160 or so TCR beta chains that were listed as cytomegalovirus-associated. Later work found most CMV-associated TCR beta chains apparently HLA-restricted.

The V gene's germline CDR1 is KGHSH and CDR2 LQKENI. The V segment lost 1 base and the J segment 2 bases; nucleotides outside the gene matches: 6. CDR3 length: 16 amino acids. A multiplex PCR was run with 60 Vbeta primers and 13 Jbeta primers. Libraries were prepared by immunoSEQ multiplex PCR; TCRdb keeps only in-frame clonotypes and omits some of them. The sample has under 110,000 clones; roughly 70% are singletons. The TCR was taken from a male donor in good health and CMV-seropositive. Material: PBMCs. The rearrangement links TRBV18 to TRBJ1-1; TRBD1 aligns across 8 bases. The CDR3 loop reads CASSPLQDRANTEAFF. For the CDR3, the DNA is TGTGCCAGCTCACCACTACAGGACAGGGCTAACACTGAAGCTTTCTTT.